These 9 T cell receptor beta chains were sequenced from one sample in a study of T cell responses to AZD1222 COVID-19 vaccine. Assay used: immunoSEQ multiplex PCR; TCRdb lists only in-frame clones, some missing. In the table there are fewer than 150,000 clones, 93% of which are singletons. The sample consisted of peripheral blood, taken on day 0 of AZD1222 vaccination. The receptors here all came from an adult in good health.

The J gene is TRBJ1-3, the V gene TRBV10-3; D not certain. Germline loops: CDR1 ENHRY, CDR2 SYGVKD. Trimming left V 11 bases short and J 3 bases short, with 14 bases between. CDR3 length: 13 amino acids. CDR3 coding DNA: TGTGCCGCACGAGGAGAATATGGAAACACCATATATTTT. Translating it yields CAARGEYGNTIYF.

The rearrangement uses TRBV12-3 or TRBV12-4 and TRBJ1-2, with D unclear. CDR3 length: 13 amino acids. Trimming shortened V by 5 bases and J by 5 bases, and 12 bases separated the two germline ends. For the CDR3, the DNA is TGTGCCAGCAGTGGCCCTCCCGGGTATGGCTACACCTTC. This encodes CASSGPPGYGYTF.

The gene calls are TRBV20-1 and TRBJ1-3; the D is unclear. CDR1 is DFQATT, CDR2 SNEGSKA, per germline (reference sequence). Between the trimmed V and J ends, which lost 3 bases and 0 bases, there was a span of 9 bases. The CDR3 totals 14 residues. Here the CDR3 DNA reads TGCAGTGCTAGTCAGTGGAGCTCTGGAAACACCATATATTTT. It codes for CSASQWSSGNTIYF.

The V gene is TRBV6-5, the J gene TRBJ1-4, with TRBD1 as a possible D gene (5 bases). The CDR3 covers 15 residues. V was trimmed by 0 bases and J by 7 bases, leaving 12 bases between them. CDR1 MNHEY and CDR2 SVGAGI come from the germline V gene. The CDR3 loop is CASSYSRAVGEKLFF. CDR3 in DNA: TGTGCCAGCAGTTACTCCAGGGCAGTCGGTGAAAAACTGTTTTTT.

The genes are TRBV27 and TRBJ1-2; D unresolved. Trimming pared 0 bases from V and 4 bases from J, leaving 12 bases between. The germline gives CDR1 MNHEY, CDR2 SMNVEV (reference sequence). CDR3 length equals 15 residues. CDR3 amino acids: CASSLSKGLGYGYTF. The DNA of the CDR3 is TGTGCCAGCAGTTTATCGAAGGGTTTGGGCTATGGCTACACCTTC.

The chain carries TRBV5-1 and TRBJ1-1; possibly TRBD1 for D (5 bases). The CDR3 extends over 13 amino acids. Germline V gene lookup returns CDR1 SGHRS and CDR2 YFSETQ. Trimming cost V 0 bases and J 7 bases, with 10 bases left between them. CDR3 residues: CASSLVPTGEAFF. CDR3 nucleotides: TGCGCCAGCAGCTTGGTACCAACAGGTGAAGCTTTCTTT. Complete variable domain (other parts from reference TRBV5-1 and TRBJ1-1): KAGVTQTPRYLIKTRGQQVTLSCSPISGHRSVSWYQQTPGQGLQFLFEYFSETQRNKGNFPGRFSGRQFSNSRSEMNVSTLELGDSALYLCASSLVPTGEAFFGQGTRLTVV.

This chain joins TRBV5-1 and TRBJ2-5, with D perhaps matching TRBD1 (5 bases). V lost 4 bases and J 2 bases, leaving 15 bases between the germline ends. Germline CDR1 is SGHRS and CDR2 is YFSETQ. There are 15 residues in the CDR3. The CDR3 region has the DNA TGCGCCAGCAGCCCTGGTGGCAGGGCTCAAGAGACCCAGTACTTC. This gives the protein CASSPGGRAQETQYF.

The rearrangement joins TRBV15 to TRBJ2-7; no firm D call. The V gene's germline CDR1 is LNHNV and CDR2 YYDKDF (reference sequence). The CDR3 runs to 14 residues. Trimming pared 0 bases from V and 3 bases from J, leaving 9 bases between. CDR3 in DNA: TGTGCCACCAGCAGAGATATGACCCACTACGAGCAGTACTTC. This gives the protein CATSRDMTHYEQYF.

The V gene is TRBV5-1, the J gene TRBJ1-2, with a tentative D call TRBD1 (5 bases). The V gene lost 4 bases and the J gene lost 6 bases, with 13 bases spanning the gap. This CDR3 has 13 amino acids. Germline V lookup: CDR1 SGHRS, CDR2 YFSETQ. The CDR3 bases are TGCGCCAGCAGCACCCAGGGATCCCATGGCTACACCTTC. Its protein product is CASSTQGSHGYTF.